This T cell receptor (beta chain) was identified during a study of beta chain features in type 1 diabetes. Every bit of the isolated RNA underwent reverse transcription, so sequencing read expressed TCRB transcripts. The assay was immunoSEQ multiplex PCR, and TCRdb's table has in-frame clones only and misses some. This table holds 240,000 or so clones, 20% found once. To note about this clone: Its antigen is not identified.

Overall study findings and caveats: Shortening that was moderate but significant affected the TCRB CDR3s of Type 1 diabetes patients in all four CD4+ subsets. There were fewer insertions and more deletions at the VDJ junctions of type 1 diabetes patients.

This CDR3 has 17 residues. Unmatched junction bases numbered 8, after V lost 3 bases and J lost 0 bases. CDR1 is MNHEY, CDR2 SMNVEV, per germline (reference sequence). Sequencing was performed on naive CD4+ T cells from blood. The chain combines TRBV27 with TRBJ1-1; 9 bases line up with TRBD1. The TCR was taken from a woman aged 40 to 49 with type 1 diabetes. CDR3 sequence (DNA): TGTGCCAGCAGTTTCCTGACAGGGGGGACCATGAACACTGAAGCTTTCTTT. Encoded protein: CASSFLTGGTMNTEAFF.